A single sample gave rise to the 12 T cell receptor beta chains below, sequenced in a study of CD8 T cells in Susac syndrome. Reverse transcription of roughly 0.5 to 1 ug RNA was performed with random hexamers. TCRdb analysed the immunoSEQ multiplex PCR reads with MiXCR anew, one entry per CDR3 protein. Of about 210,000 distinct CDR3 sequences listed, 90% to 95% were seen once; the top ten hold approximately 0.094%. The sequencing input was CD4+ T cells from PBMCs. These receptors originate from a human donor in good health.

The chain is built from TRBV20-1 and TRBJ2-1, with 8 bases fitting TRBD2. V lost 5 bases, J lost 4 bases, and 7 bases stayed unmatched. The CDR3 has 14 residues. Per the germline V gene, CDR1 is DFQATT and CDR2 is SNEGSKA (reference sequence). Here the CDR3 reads CSAGSGSVYNEQFF. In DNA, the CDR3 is TGCAGTGCTGGAAGCGGGAGTGTATACAATGAGCAGTTCTTC.

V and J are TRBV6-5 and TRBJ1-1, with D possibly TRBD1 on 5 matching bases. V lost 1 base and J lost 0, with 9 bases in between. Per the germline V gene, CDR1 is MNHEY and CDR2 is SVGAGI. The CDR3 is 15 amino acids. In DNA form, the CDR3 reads TGTGCCAGCAGTTACTGGGGGGGAATGAACACTGAAGCTTTCTTT. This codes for CASSYWGGMNTEAFF.

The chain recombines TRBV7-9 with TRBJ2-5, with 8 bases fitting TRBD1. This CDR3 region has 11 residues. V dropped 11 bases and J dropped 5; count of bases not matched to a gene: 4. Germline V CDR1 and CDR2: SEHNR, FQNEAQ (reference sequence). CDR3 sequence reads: CAGRQGETQYF. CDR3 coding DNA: TGTGCCGGCCGACAGGGGGAGACCCAGTACTTC.

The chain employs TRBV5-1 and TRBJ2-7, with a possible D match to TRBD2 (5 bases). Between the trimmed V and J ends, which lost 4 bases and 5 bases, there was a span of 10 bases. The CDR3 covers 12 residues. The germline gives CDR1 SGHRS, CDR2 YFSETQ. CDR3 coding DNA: TGCGCCAGCAGCCCTAGCCTCCACGAGCAGTACTTC. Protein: CASSPSLHEQYF.

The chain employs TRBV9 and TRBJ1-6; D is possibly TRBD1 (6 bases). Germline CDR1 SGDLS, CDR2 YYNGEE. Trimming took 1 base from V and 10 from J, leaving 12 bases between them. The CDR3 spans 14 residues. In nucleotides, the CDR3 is TGTGCCAGCAGCGTAACAGGGTTAGGATCACCCCTCCACTTT. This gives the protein CASSVTGLGSPLHF.

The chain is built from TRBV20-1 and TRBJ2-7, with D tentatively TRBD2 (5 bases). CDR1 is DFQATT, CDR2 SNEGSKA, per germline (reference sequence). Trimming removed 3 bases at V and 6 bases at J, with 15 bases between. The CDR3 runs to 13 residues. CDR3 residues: CSARDSGSAEQYF. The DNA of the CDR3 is TGCAGTGCTAGGGACTCAGGCTCGGCCGAGCAGTACTTC.

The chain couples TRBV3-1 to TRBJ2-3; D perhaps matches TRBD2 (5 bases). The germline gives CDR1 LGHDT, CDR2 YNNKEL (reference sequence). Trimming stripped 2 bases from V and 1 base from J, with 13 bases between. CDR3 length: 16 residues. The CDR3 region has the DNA TGTGCCAGCAGCCAATGGGCTAGCTGGGGCACAGATACGCAGTATTTT. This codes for CASSQWASWGTDTQYF.

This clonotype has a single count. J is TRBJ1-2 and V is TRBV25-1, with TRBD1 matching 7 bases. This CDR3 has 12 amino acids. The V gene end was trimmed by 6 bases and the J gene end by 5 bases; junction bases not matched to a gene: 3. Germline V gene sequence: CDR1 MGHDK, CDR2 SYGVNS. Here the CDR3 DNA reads TGTGCCAGCAGGGGACAGCGATATGGCTACACCTTC. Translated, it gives CASRGQRYGYTF.

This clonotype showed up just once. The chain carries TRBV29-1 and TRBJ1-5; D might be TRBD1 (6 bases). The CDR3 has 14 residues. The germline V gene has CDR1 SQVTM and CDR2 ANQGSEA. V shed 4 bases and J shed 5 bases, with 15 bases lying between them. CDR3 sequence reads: CSVVSGTSDQPQHF. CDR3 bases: TGCAGCGTTGTGTCAGGGACATCAGATCAGCCCCAGCATTTT.

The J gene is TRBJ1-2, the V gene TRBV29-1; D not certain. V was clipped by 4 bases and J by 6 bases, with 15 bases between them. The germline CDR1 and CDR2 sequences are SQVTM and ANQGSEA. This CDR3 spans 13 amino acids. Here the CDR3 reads CSVAVTSGDGYTF. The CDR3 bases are TGCAGCGTTGCGGTGACCTCCGGGGATGGCTACACCTTC.

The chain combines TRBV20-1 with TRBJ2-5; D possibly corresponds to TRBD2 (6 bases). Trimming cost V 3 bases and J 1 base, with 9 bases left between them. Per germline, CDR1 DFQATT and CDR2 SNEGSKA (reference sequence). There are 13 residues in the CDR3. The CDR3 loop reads CSASPGVQETQYF. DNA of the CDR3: TGCAGTGCTAGTCCGGGGGTCCAAGAGACCCAGTACTTC.

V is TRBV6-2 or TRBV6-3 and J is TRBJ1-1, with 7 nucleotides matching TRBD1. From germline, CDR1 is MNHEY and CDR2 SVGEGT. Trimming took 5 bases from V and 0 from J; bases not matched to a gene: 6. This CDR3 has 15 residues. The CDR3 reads CASSPGQQLNTEAFF. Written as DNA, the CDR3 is TGTGCCAGCAGTCCGGGACAGCAACTGAACACTGAAGCTTTCTTT.